This T cell receptor (beta chain) was observed in a study of tumor and adjacent non-tumor tissue in lung cancer. Study overall: There were around 11 adenocarcinoma, a couple of squamous cell carcinoma and 1 small cell lung cancer cases. General observations from the study: Compared with tumor, normal lung showed significantly lower TCR diversity.

The library came from three nested PCR rounds adapted from ARM-PCR protocols. Via MiXCR, TCRdb re-called the multiplex PCR reads, giving one row per CDR3 protein. The top ten hold around 20% of the sample, which has over 100,000 distinct CDR3 sequences, under 65% seen once. The CDR3 is 13 amino acids. The V and J ends lost 4 bases and 5 bases respectively, with 9 bases between them. Per germline, CDR1 SGHNT and CDR2 YENEEA. This sample's RNA came from whole unsorted tissue. More than 3 cm separated this lung sample from the edge of the tumor. Donors were chemotherapy-naive, newly diagnosed lung cancer surgical patients in China, August–November 2014. This clonotype is medium-sized by share. Its antigen is unidentified.

Sequencing was carried out using distant non-tumor lung tissue. The chain employs TRBV11-3 and TRBJ2-1; the D call may be TRBD1 or TRBD2 (5 bases each). This TCR was recovered from a man in his sixties with non-small cell lung cancer. In DNA, the CDR3 is TGTGCCAGCAGCTCGGGACCAAACAATGAGCAGTTCTTC. This codes for CASSSGPNNEQFF.